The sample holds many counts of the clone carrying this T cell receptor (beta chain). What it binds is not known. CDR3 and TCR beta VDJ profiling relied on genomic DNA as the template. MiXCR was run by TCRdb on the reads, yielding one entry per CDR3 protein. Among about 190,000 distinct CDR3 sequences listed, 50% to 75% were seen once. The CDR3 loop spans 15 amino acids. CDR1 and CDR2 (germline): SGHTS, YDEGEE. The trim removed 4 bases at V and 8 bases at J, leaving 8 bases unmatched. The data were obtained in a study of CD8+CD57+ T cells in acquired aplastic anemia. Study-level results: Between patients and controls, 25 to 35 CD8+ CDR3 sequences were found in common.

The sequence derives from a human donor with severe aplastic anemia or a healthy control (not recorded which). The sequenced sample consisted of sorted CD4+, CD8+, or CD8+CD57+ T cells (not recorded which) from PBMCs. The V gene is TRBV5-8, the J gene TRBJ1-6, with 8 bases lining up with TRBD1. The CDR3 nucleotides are TGTGCCAGCAGCCCAGGGACAGGCTCCCATTCACCCCTCCACTTT. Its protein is CASSPGTGSHSPLHF.